This T cell receptor (beta chain) stems from a study of siplizumab effects on memory and regulatory T cells. The study, taken as a whole, reports: Naive T cells appeared more varied than memory cells and looked like key alloresponse contributors.

As to this clone: Its antigen is not known.

TCRdb's copy holds only in-frame clones and misses some; the assay was immunoSEQ multiplex PCR. Of some 46,000 clones detected, over 90% appear once; the ten largest clones hold roughly 17%. Trimming stripped 3 bases from V and 4 bases from J, with 14 bases between. CDR3 length: 15 amino acids. The V gene's germline CDR1 is MDHEN and CDR2 SYDVKM. V and J are TRBV28 and TRBJ2-3, with D perhaps matching TRBD2 (7 bases). The source of this sequence is a human donor in good health. The material sequenced was CD8+ T cells sorted from blood. CDR3 residues: CASSFGGGGPDTQYF. The DNA for the CDR3 is TGTGCCAGCAGTTTTGGAGGGGGGGGACCAGATACGCAGTATTTT.